This TCR beta chain was observed in a study of T cell responses to AZD1222 COVID-19 vaccine. Looking at the study overall: Investigators merged groups given second doses at roughly 4 or roughly 12 weeks. Whole-study findings and limits: Females made up more of the donors, who were largely white British, and clonal diversity may have come out too low. Just a handful of AZD1222 recipients tested seropositive at baseline.

As concerns this clone: Its target is unknown.

Germline loops: CDR1 GTSNPN, CDR2 SVGIG (reference sequence). V shed 2 bases and J shed 4 bases, with 8 bases lying between them. The CDR3 has 12 residues. Method: immunoSEQ multiplex PCR; TCRdb's copy keeps in-frame clones and lacks some. The top ten clones hold roughly 3.1% of a sample with roughly 180,000 clones, 75% to 95% of them seen once. The specimen comprised peripheral blood, sampled on day 0 of AZD1222 vaccination. J is TRBJ1-1 and V is TRBV30; a weak D match, TRBD1 (5 bases). The sequence derives from an adult in good health. The CDR3 DNA is TGTGCCTGGAGTAGGGGAGGCACTGAAGCTTTCTTT. Translated: CAWSRGGTEAFF.